Listed below are T cell receptor beta chains from one sample, sequenced in a study of blood T cell repertoires in COVID-19. The table came from immunoSEQ multiplex PCR; TCRdb's copy has only in-frame clones and leaves some out. This sample has over 600,000 clones, with about 90% found just once. Material for sequencing was peripheral blood. The receptor source for this set is a woman younger than 30 with acute or convalescent COVID-19. Both conserved end residues are part of each CDR3.

v_call	j_call	cdr3_aa
TRBV6-5	TRBJ1-2	CASSSDRAFYGYTF
TRBV29-1	TRBJ1-2	CSVEGAAEDPNYGYTF
TRBV11-2	TRBJ1-2	CASSPLQGFGGYTF
TRBV3-1/TRBV3-2	TRBJ1-5	CASSKNTGFGQPQHF
TRBV7-2	TRBJ1-2	CASSARQGISYTF
TRBV12-5	TRBJ1-1	CASGLVLGRGREAFF
TRBV3-1/TRBV3-2	TRBJ1-2	CASSPRTGGTDGYTF
TRBV6-5	TRBJ1-1	CASSRTGSRGAFF
TRBV6-5	TRBJ1-2	CASSYSADTSYTF
TRBV2	TRBJ2-1	CASSEVGPGQGYNEQFF
TRBV19	TRBJ1-5	CASSQGQLNQPQHF
TRBV2	TRBJ1-6	CASSRTGTRGQNSPLHF
TRBV6-4	TRBJ1-1	CASSDSGGSTEAFF
TRBV15	TRBJ2-5	CATGQYQETQYF
TRBV15	TRBJ2-4	CATGRVGGEAKNIQYF
TRBV19	TRBJ1-1	CASSPWDRENAAFF
TRBV15	TRBJ1-5	CATSSTRTGENQPQHF
TRBV7-8	TRBJ1-1	CASSLAGTGVRVDEAFF
TRBV6-7	TRBJ2-1	CASSYHGGPPYNEQFF
TRBV7-2	TRBJ1-2	CASSSTGTGVNYGYTF
TRBV7-9	TRBJ2-5	CASSLGGVEETQYF
TRBV24-1	TRBJ1-1	CATSDPRQGDTEAFF
TRBV24-1	TRBJ2-1	CATSDSPLAGGQFF
TRBV6-2/TRBV6-3	TRBJ2-5	CASSSRETQYF
TRBV7-7	TRBJ2-2	CASSLSGGYTGELFF
TRBV6-5	TRBJ1-2	CASSLTTGVYGYTF
TRBV4-2	TRBJ1-5	CASSREQGRNQPQHF
TRBV2	TRBJ1-2	CASSPRNYGYTF
TRBV5-6	TRBJ1-5	CASSFSTGSNQPQHF
TRBV19	TRBJ1-1	CASTEYVGLGNTEAFF
TRBV4-1	TRBJ1-2	CASSHTTGHYGYTF
TRBV11-2	TRBJ1-4	CASSEFGGNEKLFF
TRBV13	TRBJ2-1	CASSLNLGGNPTDEQFF
TRBV4-1	TRBJ1-1	CASSQGGNTEAFF
TRBV20-1	TRBJ1-2	CSARVIYGYTF
TRBV6-5	TRBJ1-1	CASSYRSLEAFF
TRBV7-2	TRBJ2-7	CASSLGFIGDRVYEQYF
TRBV2	TRBJ1-2	CASSRDSNYGYTF